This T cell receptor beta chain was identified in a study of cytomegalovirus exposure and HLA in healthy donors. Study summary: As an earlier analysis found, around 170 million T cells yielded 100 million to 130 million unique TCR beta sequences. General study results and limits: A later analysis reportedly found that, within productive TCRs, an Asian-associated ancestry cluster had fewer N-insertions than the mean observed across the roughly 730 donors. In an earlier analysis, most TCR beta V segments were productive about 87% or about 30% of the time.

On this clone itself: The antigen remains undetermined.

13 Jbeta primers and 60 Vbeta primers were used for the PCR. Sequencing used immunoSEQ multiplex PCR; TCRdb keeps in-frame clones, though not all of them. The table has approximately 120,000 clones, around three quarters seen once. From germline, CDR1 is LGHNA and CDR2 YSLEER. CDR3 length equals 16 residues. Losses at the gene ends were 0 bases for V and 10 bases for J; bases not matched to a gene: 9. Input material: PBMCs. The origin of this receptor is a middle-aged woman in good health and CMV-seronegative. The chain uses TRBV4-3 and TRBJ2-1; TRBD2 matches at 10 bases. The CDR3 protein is CASSQDWLAGVSEQFF. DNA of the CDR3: TGCGCCAGCAGCCAAGATTGGCTAGCGGGAGTAAGCGAGCAGTTCTTC.